What follows describes a single TCR beta chain. This specimen belongs to a study of Graves' ophthalmopathy and Graves' hyperthyroidism. RNA transcripts served as template for amplifying TCR beta CDR3 sequences. HTBI primers were employed in first-round RT-PCR, then a second-round multiplex PCR followed. Using its own MiXCR run on the multiplex PCR reads, TCRdb lists one record per CDR3 protein. The repertoire holds roughly 420,000 distinct CDR3 sequences, 20% to 25% seen once, with 2.5% to 3.5% in the top ten. Germline V gene sequence: CDR1 MNHNS, CDR2 SASEGT. V dropped 5 bases and J dropped 0 bases, with 10 bases sitting between them. The CDR3 spans 14 residues.

Material for sequencing was peripheral blood. V usage is TRBV6-1 and J usage is TRBJ2-5; TRBD2 is a possible D gene (5 bases). This receptor was taken from a woman aged 18-35 years with stable Graves' hyperthyroidism. This chain's CDR3 is CASSKRIHQETQYF. The CDR3 DNA reads TGTGCCAGCAGTAAGCGGATTCACCAAGAGACCCAGTACTTC.